A single sample gave rise to the 20 T cell receptor beta chains below, sequenced in a study of regulatory T cells in long-lasting Graves disease. Both iRepertoire HTBI primers and Arm-PCR of CDR3 regions were used to build the TCR beta libraries. Each CDR3 protein gets one entry after TCRdb re-called the multiplex PCR reads with MiXCR. This sample has 400,000 to 500,000 distinct CDR3 sequences, with around 14% found just once. Regarding time point: newly diagnosed GD, antithyroid drugs for less than 3 months. PBMC RNA was the source of the TCR library. The data were also submitted as part of a second study, on T cells in Graves' hyperthyroidism and ophthalmopathy.

The specimen comprised peripheral blood mononuclear cells (PBMCs), sampled at new diagnosis, from a patient treated with antithyroid drugs. The receptors here all came from a woman in her 30s with Graves disease.

The rearrangement uses TRBV28 and TRBJ2-3, with 8 bases aligning to TRBD2. The CDR3 is made up of 17 amino acids. CDR1 and CDR2 (germline): MDHEN, SYDVKM. V shed 4 bases, J shed 7 bases, and the junction held 16 bases outside the gene matches. CDR3 in DNA: TGTGCCAGCAGTTCCCAGGGCGGAGCGGGAGAGGCACATACGCAGTATTTT. This codes for CASSSQGGAGEAHTQYF.

This clonotype was recorded at least ten times. The chain employs TRBV28 and TRBJ1-1; D unclear. Looked up from germline, CDR1 is MDHEN and CDR2 is SYDVKM. With 4 bases removed from V and 0 bases from J, the gap between germline ends came to 12 bases. The CDR3 is 15 residues long. The CDR3 is CASSSPWAMNTEAFF. CDR3 nucleotide sequence: TGTGCCAGCAGTTCACCGTGGGCCATGAACACTGAAGCTTTCTTT.

This clonotype showed up many times. The chain recombines TRBV12-3 or TRBV12-4 with TRBJ1-1; no clear D. Trimming left V 7 bases short and J 1 base short, with 7 bases between. The CDR3 spans 12 residues. CDR3 loop: CASTHQNTEAFF. CDR3 sequence (DNA): TGTGCCAGCACCCACCAGAACACTGAAGCTTTCTTT.

Many counts were recorded for this clonotype. V and J are TRBV20-1 and TRBJ2-1; D may be TRBD1 or TRBD2 (5 bases each). CDR3 length equals 15 residues. V lost 3 bases, J lost 2 bases, and 14 bases lay in between. Germline V gene sequence: CDR1 DFQATT, CDR2 SNEGSKA (reference sequence). CDR3 coding DNA: TGCAGTGCTAGGGGGACCTCGGCCGCCTACAATGAGCAGTTCTTC. It translates to CSARGTSAAYNEQFF.

CDR3 sequence (DNA): TGTGCCAGTAGTATAGATTGGGGGGATCACAATGAGCAGTTCTTC. It specifies CASSIDWGDHNEQFF. The chain combines TRBV19 with TRBJ2-1; weak D call: TRBD2 (6 bases). V dropped 0 bases and J dropped 5 bases, with 11 bases sitting between them. Germline V gene lookup returns CDR1 LNHDA and CDR2 SQIVND (reference sequence). CDR3 length equals 15 residues.

The sample holds many counts of this clonotype. The genes are TRBV6-2 or TRBV6-3 and TRBJ2-7; D perhaps matches TRBD1 (5 bases). The CDR3 spans 16 residues. CDR1 and CDR2 from the germline V gene are MNHEY and SVGEGT. Trimming cost V 0 bases and J 4 bases, with 16 bases left between them. The CDR3 protein is CASSYSEAVRVYEQYF. The CDR3 nucleotides read TGTGCCAGCAGTTACTCCGAGGCGGTCAGGGTGTACGAGCAGTACTTC.

A few counts support this clonotype. This may be a read error, as it is one base from a much larger clone. The gene calls are TRBV28 and TRBJ2-7, with a tentative D call TRBD2 (7 bases). Trimming took 4 bases from V and 4 from J, leaving 17 bases between them. In germline, CDR1 is MDHEN, CDR2 SYDVKM. This CDR3 is built from 15 residues. CDR3 nucleotide sequence: TGTGCCAGCAGTTCTGAGACAAGGGGGGGTTACGAGCAGTACTTC. This gives the protein CASSSETRGGYEQYF.

The gene calls are TRBV7-9 and TRBJ2-7; a possible D gene is TRBD1 (6 bases). Per the germline V gene, CDR1 is SEHNR and CDR2 is FQNEAQ (reference sequence). Between the trimmed V and J ends, which lost 10 bases and 9 bases, there was a span of 28 bases. The CDR3 extends over 15 amino acids. Here the CDR3 DNA reads TGTGCCACCTCACCCCCCAACAGGGACGGGAAGGTGCAGTACTTC. Translated, it gives CATSPPNRDGKVQYF.

A few counts support this clonotype. This chain joins TRBV9 and TRBJ1-2, with D perhaps TRBD1 (6 bases). Germline assignment: CDR1 SGDLS and CDR2 YYNGEE. The length of the CDR3 is 15 residues. V lost 5 bases and J 0 bases, leaving 14 bases between the germline ends. The CDR3 DNA sequence: TGTGCCAGCAGACAGGGCCCTTCCTCTAACTATGGCTACACCTTC. Its translation: CASRQGPSSNYGYTF.

This clonotype was found many times. This chain joins TRBV27 and TRBJ2-7; possibly TRBD2 for D (6 bases). Trimming stripped 4 bases from V and 4 bases from J, with 14 bases between. The CDR3 has 14 residues. The V gene's germline CDR1 is MNHEY and CDR2 SMNVEV (reference sequence). The CDR3 here is CASSYTGTEYEQYF. The CDR3 region has the DNA TGTGCCAGCAGTTACACCGGGACTGAGTACGAGCAGTACTTC.

This clonotype was recorded many times. This chain uses TRBV6-2 or TRBV6-3 with TRBJ1-1, with TRBD1 as a possible D gene (5 bases). There are 13 residues in the CDR3. Deletions cut 5 bases from V and 3 bases from J, with 10 bases between. Germline V lookup: CDR1 MNHEY, CDR2 SVGEGT. In nucleotides, the CDR3 is TGTGCCAGCAGTCCCCCCAGGGACACTGAAGCTTTCTTT. Residues: CASSPPRDTEAFF.

This clonotype was found many times. This sequence joins TRBV2 and TRBJ1-5, with D possibly TRBD1 on 6 matching bases. This CDR3 has 16 amino acids. Trimming shortened V by 6 bases and J by 0 bases, and 15 bases separated the two germline ends. The germline V gene encodes CDR1 SNHLY and CDR2 FYNNEI. CDR3 nucleotides: TGTGCCAGCAGCCACAACAGGGTAACTAGCAATCAGCCCCAGCATTTT. It specifies CASSHNRVTSNQPQHF.

There are a few counts of this clonotype. The chain employs TRBV6-1 and TRBJ2-7, with 8 bases that match TRBD2. J gave up 3 bases and V 5 bases, and 3 bases lay outside the gene matches. CDR3 length equals 13 residues. Germline CDR1 MNHNS, CDR2 SASEGT. The CDR3 protein is CASSRTSSYEQYF. The CDR3 coding sequence is TGTGCCAGCAGTCGGACTAGCAGCTACGAGCAGTACTTC.

The table lists this clonotype with many counts. The chain joins TRBV3-1 to TRBJ2-3; D call uncertain. Germline CDR1 reads LGHDT; CDR2 reads YNNKEL (reference sequence). The CDR3 is made up of 13 amino acids. Between the trimmed V and J ends, which lost 0 bases and 11 bases, there was a span of 12 bases. CDR3 in DNA: TGTGCCAGCAGCCAAGATAGGACGGACCAGCAGTATTTT. The encoded protein is CASSQDRTDQQYF.

As to this clonotype: A much more abundant neighbour one base away suggests this may be a read error. The CDR3 DNA sequence: TGTGCCAACAGCCTATGGACTCGATTCTACAATGAGCAGTTCTTC. It encodes CANSLWTRFYNEQFF. The rearrangement uses TRBV3-1 and TRBJ2-1; a weak D match, TRBD2 (5 bases). Germline assignment: CDR1 LGHDT and CDR2 YNNKEL (reference sequence). This CDR3 has 15 residues.

This clonotype was picked up many times. The chain employs TRBV15 and TRBJ2-1; 8 bases fit TRBD2. Germline CDR1 reads LNHNV; CDR2 reads YYDKDF (reference sequence). The CDR3 spans 15 residues. The V segment lost 1 base and the J segment 5 bases; nucleotides outside the gene matches: 4. The CDR3 DNA follows: TGTGCCACCAGCAGAGCCGGGAGGGGGAACAATGAGCAGTTCTTC. Translation gives CATSRAGRGNNEQFF.

This clonotype was observed at least ten times. This rearrangement joins TRBV20-1 to TRBJ1-5; D not resolved. Germline V gene lookup returns CDR1 DFQATT and CDR2 SNEGSKA (reference sequence). Trimming shortened V by 1 base and J by 0 bases, and 7 bases separated the two germline ends. The CDR3 is 14 residues long. The chain's CDR3 is CSARGTDSNQPQHF. CDR3 nucleotides: TGCAGTGCTAGAGGGACGGATAGCAATCAGCCCCAGCATTTT.

A few counts support this clonotype. V and J are TRBV7-2 and TRBJ2-5; D may be TRBD2 (6 bases). Trimming pared 5 bases from V and 1 base from J, leaving 17 bases between. Per the germline V gene, CDR1 is SGHTA and CDR2 is FQGNSA. The CDR3 runs to 16 residues. The DNA for the CDR3 is TGTGCCAGCAGCCAGACACGGGGGAATTTCCAAGAGACCCAGTACTTC. Encoded protein: CASSQTRGNFQETQYF.

This clonotype was found many times. The chain has TRBV30 and TRBJ2-1; 8 bases fit TRBD1. Per germline, CDR1 GTSNPN and CDR2 SVGIG (reference sequence). CDR3 length: 13 amino acids. V was clipped by 3 bases and J by 8 bases; unmatched bases: 6. The CDR3 bases are TGTGCCTGGAGCTTTGGACAGGGCGATGAGCAGTTCTTC. Its translation is CAWSFGQGDEQFF.

This clonotype was detected ten times or more. The rearrangement uses TRBV5-1 and TRBJ2-7; 11 nucleotides agree with TRBD2. The CDR3 runs 17 residues. The germline V gene encodes CDR1 SGHRS and CDR2 YFSETQ. The V gene end was trimmed by 4 bases and the J gene end by 3 bases; junction bases not matched to a gene: 12. The CDR3: CASSPAGGLAGGYEQYF. The CDR3 nucleotides read TGCGCCAGCAGCCCGGCGGGAGGGCTAGCGGGAGGCTACGAGCAGTACTTC. The full variable domain, with the rest looked up from reference TRBV5-1 and TRBJ2-7, is KAGVTQTPRYLIKTRGQQVTLSCSPISGHRSVSWYQQTPGQGLQFLFEYFSETQRNKGNFPGRFSGRQFSNSRSEMNVSTLELGDSALYLCASSPAGGLAGGYEQYFGPGTRLTVT.